A selection of T cell receptor beta chains follows, all from one sample in a study of blood T cell repertoires in COVID-19. Sequencing was performed with immunoSEQ multiplex PCR; in TCRdb, only in-frame clones are kept and a portion is missing. The table has about 130,000 clones, roughly four fifths seen once. The sequencing input was peripheral blood. These receptor sequences come from a human donor in a cohort sampled during active COVID-19. The CDR3 runs from the conserved cysteine through the conserved F or W. The D gene is left open where the match is weak. Clone size is stated in some rows and not others, as once, few, many or a class when expanded.

j_gene | abundance | d_gene | v_gene | CDR3nt | CDR3aa
TRBJ2-2 | few | TRBD1 | TRBV18 | TGTGCCAGCTCACCACCGATCCGGACAGGGGGTATCGGGGAGCTGTTTTTT | CASSPPIRTGGIGELFF
TRBJ2-7 | . | TRBD2 | TRBV6-6 | TGTGCCAGCAGTTCCATTCTAGCGGGGGGGCACTACGAGCAGTACTTC | CASSSILAGGHYEQYF
TRBJ2-1 | . | TRBD2 | TRBV19 | TGTGCCAGTAGTTTACTGGGGCTAGCGGAGGTCCCCACCTCCTACAATGAGCAGTTCTTC | CASSLLGLAEVPTSYNEQFF
TRBJ2-6 | . | . | TRBV2 | TGTGCCAGCAGTTCAGTCGTCTCTGGGGCCAACGTCCTGACTTTC | CASSSVVSGANVLTF
TRBJ1-4 | . | . | TRBV6-1 | TGTGCCAGCAGTGAGACACCAACAACTAATGAAAAACTGTTTTTT | CASSETPTTNEKLFF
TRBJ2-5 | . | . | TRBV4-1 | TGCGCCAGCAGCCTGACAGGTTTAGAGACCCAGTACTTC | CASSLTGLETQYF
TRBJ2-1 | . | TRBD1 | TRBV19 | TGTGCCAGTAGTCCCCGGACAGGGGGCGATGAGCAGTTCTTC | CASSPRTGGDEQFF
TRBJ1-5 | once | . | TRBV28 | TGTGCCAGCAGTTTCGGTCAGGGGCGGTTTGATCAGCCCCAGCATTTT | CASSFGQGRFDQPQHF
TRBJ2-3 | . | . | TRBV4-2 | TGTGCCAGCAGCCGGGAAGGGGCGAACACAGATACGCAGTATTTT | CASSREGANTDTQYF
TRBJ2-6 | . | . | TRBV5-1 | TGCGCCAGCAGCTTGGAAGTAGGGGCCGGGGCCAACGTCCTGACTTTC | CASSLEVGAGANVLTF
TRBJ1-2 | few | . | TRBV2 | TGTGCCAGCAGAGGCCTCGGGGGGGGAGGGTTATATGGCTACACCTTC | CASRGLGGGGLYGYTF
TRBJ1-1 | . | TRBD1 | TRBV2 | TGTGCCAGCAGTTTACAGGGGAGTGCTGAAGCTTTCTTT | CASSLQGSAEAFF
TRBJ1-4 | . | . | TRBV6-5 | TGTGCCAGCAGTTACACTGACAGTAGACTCGAAAAACTGTTTTTT | CASSYTDSRLEKLFF
TRBJ2-7 | . | TRBD1 | TRBV9 | TGTGCCAGCAGCGTATCGGTGGGGACAGTATTCTCCTACGAGCAGTACTTC | CASSVSVGTVFSYEQYF
TRBJ2-3 | . | TRBD2 | TRBV2 | TGTGCCAGCAGGGACATTAGCGGGGGCACAGATACGCAGTATTTT | CASRDISGGTDTQYF
TRBJ2-5 | . | TRBD1 | TRBV6-1 | TGTGCCAGCAGTGAAGTGGCAGGGGGTGAGGAGACCCAGTACTTC | CASSEVAGGEETQYF
TRBJ2-3 | . | . | TRBV29-1 | TGCAGCGCCCGCCCGGACTACCTCACAGATACGCAGTATTTT | CSARPDYLTDTQYF
TRBJ1-1 | few | TRBD1 | TRBV7-9 | TGTGCCAGCAGCTCCCGGACAGGGGGCTTGCGCACTGAAGCTTTCTTT | CASSSRTGGLRTEAFF
TRBJ1-1 | . | . | TRBV12-3/TRBV12-4 | TGTGCCAGCAGTTTATCCCGGGAGGCTGAAGCTTTCTTT | CASSLSREAEAFF
TRBJ2-2 | . | . | TRBV15 | TGTGCCACCAGCCCGCGGGGTGGGGGGTCCGGGGAGCTGTTTTTT | CATSPRGGGSGELFF
TRBJ2-1 | . | TRBD2 | TRBV7-9 | TGTGCCAGCAGCCGAAGGAGGGACTACTCCTACAATGAGCAGTTCTTC | CASSRRRDYSYNEQFF
TRBJ2-1 | . | TRBD2 | TRBV7-9 | TGTGCCAGCAGCCCGAGCGGGGATCGATACAATGAGCAGTTCTTC | CASSPSGDRYNEQFF
TRBJ2-7 | . | . | TRBV29-1 | TGCAGCGTTGAAGGGCGGGGACAGCTAAGCTCCTACGAGCAGTACTTC | CSVEGRGQLSSYEQYF
TRBJ2-5 | . | . | TRBV5-6 | TGTGCCAGCAGCTTGTCACAGGGCAGGCGGCAAGAGACCCAGTACTTC | CASSLSQGRRQETQYF
TRBJ1-5 | . | . | TRBV5-5 | TGTGCCAGCAGCTTGAAGTTGGACAGGCCCCAGCATTTT | CASSLKLDRPQHF
TRBJ2-5 | few | TRBD1 | TRBV9 | TGTGCCAGCAGCGTTGGGACAGATTATGCGACCCAGTACTTC | CASSVGTDYATQYF
TRBJ2-5 | . | . | TRBV19 | TGTGCCAGTAGTATGTCGGCGGGGTATGTGGAGACCCAGTACTTC | CASSMSAGYVETQYF
TRBJ1-4 | . | . | TRBV3-1/TRBV3-2 | TGTGCCAGCAGCCTGGCCTCAACAACTAATGAAAAACTGTTTTTT | CASSLASTTNEKLFF
TRBJ2-7 | . | . | TRBV5-1 | TGCGCCAGCAGCTTACCGGACAGAGACTACGAGCAGTACTTC | CASSLPDRDYEQYF
TRBJ2-6 | . | TRBD1 | TRBV4-1 | TGCGCCAGCAGCCAAGGAGCCAGGGGGATCTCTGGGGCCAACGTCCTGACTTTC | CASSQGARGISGANVLTF
TRBJ1-1 | . | . | TRBV30 | TGTGCCTGGACCGTAGGCAGGGTCACTGAAGCTTTCTTT | CAWTVGRVTEAFF
TRBJ2-2 | . | . | TRBV5-6 | TGTGCCAGCAGCCGGAGGGGACAGATAACCGGGGAGCTGTTTTTT | CASSRRGQITGELFF
TRBJ2-5 | . | TRBD2 | TRBV3-1/TRBV3-2 | TGTGCCCGCAGCCACGGGGGCGGGGGGGCCCAAGAGACCCAGTACTTC | CARSHGGGGAQETQYF
TRBJ1-1 | . | . | TRBV6-2/TRBV6-3 | TGTGCCAGCAGCCTACGGACAGCCAGGCTTGAAGCTTTCTTT | CASSLRTARLEAFF
TRBJ2-7 | . | . | TRBV5-1 | TGCGCCAGCAGCTTGCAGGGCACCCACGAGCAGTACTTC | CASSLQGTHEQYF
TRBJ1-1 | . | . | TRBV9 | TGTGCCAGCAGCTTCGGGGGGAACACTGAAGCTTTCTTT | CASSFGGNTEAFF
TRBJ1-3 | . | . | TRBV30 | TGTGCCTGGACAAGGACAAAGGGCTCTGGAAACACCATATATTTT | CAWTRTKGSGNTIYF
TRBJ2-7 | . | TRBD2 | TRBV19 | TGTGCCAGTAGTAAGGAATCGCGGGAGAGCTACGAGCAGTACTTC | CASSKESRESYEQYF
TRBJ1-6 | . | . | TRBV6-6 | TGTGCCAGCAGTTCCGCCGCGACAGGCAAAAATTCACCCCTCCACTTT | CASSSAATGKNSPLHF
TRBJ2-5 | . | TRBD2 | TRBV30 | TGTGCCTGGGGGCTAGCGGGGGGCCAAGAGACCCAGTACTTC | CAWGLAGGQETQYF